In this sample, the clone carrying this TCR beta chain turned up once. Its antigen is as yet unknown. The sort gate was single viable CD3+CD4+CD8-CD45RO+ cells for memory CD4+ T cells. Total CD4+ T cells were enriched by CD4 positive selection. The CDR3 is made up of 15 amino acids. The V gene lost 9 bases and the J gene lost 4 bases, with 21 bases spanning the gap. Germline assignment: CDR1 MNHNS and CDR2 SASEGT. This sample is part of a study of memory CD4+ T cells and cytomegalovirus serostatus. Study in general: Of the healthy Belgian adults, fewer than 10 were CMV seropositive and approximately 24 seronegative.

Overall study findings and caveats: Median bootstrapped AUC for CMV status was approximately 0.96 originally, just under 0.93 US-trained.

Data came from immunoSEQ multiplex PCR; TCRdb stores just in-frame clones and leaves some out. The table shows approximately 50,000 clones, with 60% to 75% occurring only once. The TCR comes from an adult in good health and CMV-seropositive. The sequenced sample was memory CD4+ T cells from blood. The rearrangement joins TRBV6-1 to TRBJ1-1, with D perhaps TRBD1 (6 bases). CDR3 in DNA: TGTGCCAGTAGAGGGGGGGCCAGCATAGCCACTGAAGCTTTCTTT. Its translation is CASRGGASIATEAFF.